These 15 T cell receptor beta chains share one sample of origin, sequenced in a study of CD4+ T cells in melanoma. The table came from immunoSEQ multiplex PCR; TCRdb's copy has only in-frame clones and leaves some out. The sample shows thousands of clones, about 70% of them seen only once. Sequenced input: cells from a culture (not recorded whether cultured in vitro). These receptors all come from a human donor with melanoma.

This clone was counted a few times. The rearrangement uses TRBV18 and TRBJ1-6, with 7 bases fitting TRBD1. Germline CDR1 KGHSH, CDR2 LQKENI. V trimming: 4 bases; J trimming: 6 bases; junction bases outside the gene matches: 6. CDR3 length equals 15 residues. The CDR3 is CASSLGDSPNSPLHF. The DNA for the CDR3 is TGTGCCAGCTCACTAGGGGACAGCCCTAATTCACCCCTCCACTTT.

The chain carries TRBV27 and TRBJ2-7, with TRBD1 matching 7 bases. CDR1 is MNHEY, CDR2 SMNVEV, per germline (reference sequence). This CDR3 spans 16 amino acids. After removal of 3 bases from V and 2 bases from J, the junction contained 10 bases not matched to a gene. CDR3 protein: CASSFSRDSVPYEQYF. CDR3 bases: TGTGCCAGCAGTTTTAGTAGGGACAGTGTTCCCTACGAGCAGTACTTC.

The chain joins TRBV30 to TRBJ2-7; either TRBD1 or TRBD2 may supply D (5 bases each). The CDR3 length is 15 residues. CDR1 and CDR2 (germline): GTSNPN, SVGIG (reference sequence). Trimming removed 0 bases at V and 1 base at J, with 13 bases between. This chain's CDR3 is CAWSVLWDGSYEQYF. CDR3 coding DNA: TGTGCCTGGAGTGTACTCTGGGACGGTTCCTACGAGCAGTACTTC. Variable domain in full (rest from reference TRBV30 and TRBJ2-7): SQTIHQWPATLVQPVGSPLSLECTVEGTSNPNLYWYRQAAGRGLQLLFYSVGIGQISSEVPQNLSASRPQDRQFILSSKKLLLSDSGFYLCAWSVLWDGSYEQYFGPGTRLTVT.

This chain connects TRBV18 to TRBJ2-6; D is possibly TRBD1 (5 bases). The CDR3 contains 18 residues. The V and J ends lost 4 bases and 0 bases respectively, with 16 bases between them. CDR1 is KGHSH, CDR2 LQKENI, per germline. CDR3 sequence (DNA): TGTGCCAGCTCACGAGCGCAGGGCCCCAACTCTGGGGCCAACGTCCTGACTTTC. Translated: CASSRAQGPNSGANVLTF.

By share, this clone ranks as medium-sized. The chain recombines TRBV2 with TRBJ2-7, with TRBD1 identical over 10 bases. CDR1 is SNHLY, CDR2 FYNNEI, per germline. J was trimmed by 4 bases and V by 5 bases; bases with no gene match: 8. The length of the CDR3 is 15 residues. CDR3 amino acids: CASSPSGQGDYEQYF. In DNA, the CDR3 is TGTGCCAGCAGTCCATCCGGACAGGGGGATTACGAGCAGTACTTC.

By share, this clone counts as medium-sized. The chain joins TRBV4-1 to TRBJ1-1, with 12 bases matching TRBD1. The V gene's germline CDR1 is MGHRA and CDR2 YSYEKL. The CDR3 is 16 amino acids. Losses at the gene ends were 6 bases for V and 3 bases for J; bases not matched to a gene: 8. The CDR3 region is CASSPGTGGWDTEAFF. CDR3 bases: TGCGCCAGCAGTCCCGGGACAGGGGGCTGGGACACTGAAGCTTTCTTT.

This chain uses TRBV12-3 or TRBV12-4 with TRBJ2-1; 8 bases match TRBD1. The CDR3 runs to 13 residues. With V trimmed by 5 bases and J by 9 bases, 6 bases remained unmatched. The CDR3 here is CASSRGTGGEQFF. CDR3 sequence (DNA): TGTGCCAGCAGTAGAGGCACAGGGGGTGAGCAGTTCTTC.

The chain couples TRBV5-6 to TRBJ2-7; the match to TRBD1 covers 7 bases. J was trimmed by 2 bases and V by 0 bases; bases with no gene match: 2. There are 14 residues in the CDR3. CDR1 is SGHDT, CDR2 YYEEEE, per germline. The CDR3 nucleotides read TGTGCCAGCAGCTTGGGGGACAGTACCTACGAGCAGTACTTC. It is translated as CASSLGDSTYEQYF.

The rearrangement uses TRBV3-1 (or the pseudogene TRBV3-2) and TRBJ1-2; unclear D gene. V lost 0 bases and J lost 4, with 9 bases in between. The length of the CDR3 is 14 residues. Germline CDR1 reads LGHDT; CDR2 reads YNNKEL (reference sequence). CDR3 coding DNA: TGTGCCAGCAGCCAAGATAGGACGGTCTATGGCTACACCTTC. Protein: CASSQDRTVYGYTF.

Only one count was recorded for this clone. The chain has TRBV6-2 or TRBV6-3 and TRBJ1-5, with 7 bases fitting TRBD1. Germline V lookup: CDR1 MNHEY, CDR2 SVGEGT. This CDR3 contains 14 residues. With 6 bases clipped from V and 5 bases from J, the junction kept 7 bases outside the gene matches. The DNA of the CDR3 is TGTGCCAGCAGCTCCACAGGGGTGTATCAGCCCCAGCATTTT. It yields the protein CASSSTGVYQPQHF.

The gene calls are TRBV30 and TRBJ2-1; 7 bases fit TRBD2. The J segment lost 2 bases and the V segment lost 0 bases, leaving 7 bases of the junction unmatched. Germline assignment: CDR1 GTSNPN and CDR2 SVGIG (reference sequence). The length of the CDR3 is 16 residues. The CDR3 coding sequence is TGTGCCTGGAGTGTACTTGCGGGGGACCCCTACAATGAGCAGTTCTTC. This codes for CAWSVLAGDPYNEQFF.

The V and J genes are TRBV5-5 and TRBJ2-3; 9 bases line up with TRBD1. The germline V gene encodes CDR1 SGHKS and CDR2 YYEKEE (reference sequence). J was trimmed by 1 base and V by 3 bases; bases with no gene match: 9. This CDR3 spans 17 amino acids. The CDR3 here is CASSYPTGGGGTDTQYF. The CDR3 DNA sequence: TGTGCCAGCAGCTACCCGACAGGGGGTGGGGGCACAGATACGCAGTATTTT.

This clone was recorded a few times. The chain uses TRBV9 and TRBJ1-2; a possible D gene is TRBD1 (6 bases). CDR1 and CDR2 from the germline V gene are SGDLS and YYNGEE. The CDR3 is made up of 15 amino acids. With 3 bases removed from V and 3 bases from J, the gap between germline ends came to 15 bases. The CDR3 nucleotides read TGTGCCAGCAGCGGCTACAGGGATCTTGACTATGGCTACACCTTC. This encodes CASSGYRDLDYGYTF.

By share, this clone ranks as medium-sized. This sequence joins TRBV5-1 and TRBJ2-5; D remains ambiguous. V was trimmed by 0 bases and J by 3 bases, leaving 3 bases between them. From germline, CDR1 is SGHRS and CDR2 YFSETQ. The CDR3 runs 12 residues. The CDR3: CASSLAEETQYF. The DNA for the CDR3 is TGCGCCAGCAGCTTGGCGGAAGAGACCCAGTACTTC. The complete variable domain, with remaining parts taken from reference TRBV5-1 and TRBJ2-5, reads KAGVTQTPRYLIKTRGQQVTLSCSPISGHRSVSWYQQTPGQGLQFLFEYFSETQRNKGNFPGRFSGRQFSNSRSEMNVSTLELGDSALYLCASSLAEETQYFGPGTRLLVL.

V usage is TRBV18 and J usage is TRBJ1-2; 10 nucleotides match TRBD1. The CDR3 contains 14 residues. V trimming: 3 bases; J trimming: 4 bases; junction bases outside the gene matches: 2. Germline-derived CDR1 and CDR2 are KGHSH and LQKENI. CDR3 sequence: CASSPGQGIYGYTF. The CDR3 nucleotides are TGTGCCAGCTCACCGGGACAGGGGATCTATGGCTACACCTTC.